One sample yielded the 14 T cell receptor beta chains listed below, sequenced in a study of CD8 T cells in ankylosing spondylitis. TCRdb independently ran MiXCR on the 5' RACE reads; one entry per CDR3 protein. The sample includes fewer than 200,000 distinct CDR3 sequences, about 18% of them seen just once. The sample consisted of blood, either unsorted or a sorted T cell fraction (not recorded which). These receptor sequences come from a male donor with ankylosing spondylitis or in good health (not recorded which).

This clonotype was picked up many times. This chain connects TRBV7-6 to TRBJ2-7; D might be TRBD1 (6 bases). The germline V gene encodes CDR1 SGHVS and CDR2 FNYEAQ. Trimming removed 5 bases at V and 1 base at J, with 15 bases between. The CDR3 runs 15 residues. The CDR3 reads CASSVLKDSSYEQYF. CDR3 in DNA: TGTGCCAGCAGCGTACTAAAGGACAGTTCCTACGAGCAGTACTTC.

The rearrangement links TRBV7-2 to TRBJ2-7; D call uncertain. The CDR3 contains 13 residues. V shed 2 bases and J shed 3 bases, with 8 bases lying between them. Germline V CDR1 and CDR2: SGHTA, FQGNSA. The CDR3 loop reads CASSLIGNYEQYF. The CDR3 coding sequence is TGTGCCAGCAGCTTAATTGGAAACTACGAGCAGTACTTC.

The chain recombines TRBV18 with TRBJ2-3, with D uncertain. Germline loops: CDR1 KGHSH, CDR2 LQKENI. Trimming removed 4 bases from V and 5 bases from J, with 10 bases in between. The CDR3 sequence is 13 residues long. In DNA form, the CDR3 reads TGTGCCAGCTCACTTGCCGTTCAAGATACGCAGTATTTT. Protein sequence: CASSLAVQDTQYF.

The chain joins TRBV7-8 to TRBJ1-5, with a possible D match to TRBD1 (5 bases). The length of the CDR3 is 15 residues. Germline loops: CDR1 SGHVS, CDR2 FQNEAQ. Trimming took off 5 bases at V and 0 bases at J, with 11 bases between the two ends. The CDR3 loop is CASSHGGVSNQPQHF. DNA for the CDR3: TGTGCCAGCAGCCACGGGGGGGTTAGCAATCAGCCCCAGCATTTT.

This clonotype showed up many times. The CDR3 DNA reads as TGTGCCAGTAACCTTAACCCGGGGCAAGAGACCCAGTACTTC. Its translation is CASNLNPGQETQYF. J is TRBJ2-5 and V is TRBV19; D possibly corresponds to TRBD2 (5 bases). With 7 bases removed from V and 2 bases from J, the gap between germline ends came to 14 bases. This CDR3 has 14 amino acids. The V gene's germline CDR1 is LNHDA and CDR2 SQIVND (reference sequence).

This clonotype came up many times. The rearrangement links TRBV5-1 to TRBJ2-1, with TRBD2 identical over 7 bases. V gave up 4 bases and J gave up 0 bases; unmatched junction bases: 7. The CDR3 sequence is 16 residues long. Germline V gives CDR1 SGHRS, CDR2 YFSETQ. CDR3 nucleotides: TGCGCCAGCAGCCTGGGGGGGTCTCTCTCCTACAATGAGCAGTTCTTC. This sequence encodes CASSLGGSLSYNEQFF.

This clonotype was detected ten times or more. The V call is TRBV29-1, the J call TRBJ1-2; D gene unclear. Germline-derived CDR1 and CDR2 are SQVTM and ANQGSEA. V was pared by 4 bases and J by 4 bases, with 16 bases between. The CDR3 totals 14 residues. CDR3 bases: TGCAGCGTTGTTTGGCAGGAGTTCGTCTATGGCTACACCTTC. This codes for CSVVWQEFVYGYTF. The complete variable domain, with remaining parts taken from reference TRBV29-1 and TRBJ1-2, reads SAVISQKPSRDICQRGTSLTIQCQVDSQVTMMFWYRQQPGQSLTLIATANQGSEATYESGFVIDKFPISRPNLTFSTLTVSNMSPEDSSIYLCSVVWQEFVYGYTFGSGTRLTVV.

This clonotype has more than one count but fewer than ten. V and J are TRBV11-1 and TRBJ2-1; 12 bases map to TRBD2. J gave up 2 bases and V 5 bases, and 10 bases lay outside the gene matches. The CDR3 sequence is 18 residues long. Per germline, CDR1 SGHAT and CDR2 FQDESV (reference sequence). The CDR3 sequence: CASSAGLAGIGPYNEQFF. The CDR3 region has the DNA TGTGCCAGCAGCGCGGGACTAGCGGGTATTGGGCCCTACAATGAGCAGTTCTTC.

This clonotype was seen a handful of times. V is TRBV9 and J is TRBJ2-1; D is unclear. Germline V lookup: CDR1 SGDLS, CDR2 YYNGEE. Trimming cost V 3 bases and J 0 bases, with 13 bases left between them. This CDR3 is built from 16 residues. CDR3 protein: CASSGRKKSSYNEQFF. The CDR3 coding sequence is TGTGCCAGCAGCGGACGGAAAAAGAGCTCCTACAATGAGCAGTTCTTC.

Many counts were recorded for this clonotype. The genes are TRBV10-3 and TRBJ2-1, with 9 bases matching TRBD1. There are 15 residues in the CDR3. Unmatched junction bases numbered 9, after V lost 4 bases and J lost 8 bases. Germline V lookup: CDR1 ENHRY, CDR2 SYGVKD. CDR3 amino acids: CAISGTGTGFDEQFF. In DNA form, the CDR3 reads TGTGCCATCAGTGGTACCGGGACAGGGTTCGATGAGCAGTTCTTC.

This clonotype was observed a handful of times. With a much larger clone just one base away, this may be a read error. The chain joins TRBV20-1 to TRBJ2-3, with D possibly being TRBD2 (5 bases). The CDR3 runs to 12 residues. CDR1 is DFQATT, CDR2 SNEGSKA, per germline (reference sequence). CDR3 amino acids: CSTSAVDDTQYF. DNA for the CDR3: TGCAGTACTAGTGCGGTTGACGATACGCAGTATTTT.

This clonotype appeared a single time. The V call is TRBV12-3 or TRBV12-4, the J call TRBJ1-2; D not resolved. Trimming took off 3 bases at V and 3 bases at J, with 5 bases between the two ends. This CDR3 has 12 amino acids. The chain's CDR3 is CASSLSDYGYTF. Written as DNA, the CDR3 is TGTGCCAGCAGTTTGAGCGACTATGGCTACACCTTC.

This chain connects TRBV5-5 to TRBJ2-5; TRBD1 might be the D (5 bases). The germline gives CDR1 SGHKS, CDR2 YYEKEE (reference sequence). Trimming left V 2 bases short and J 1 base short, with 15 bases between. This CDR3 has 16 amino acids. The CDR3 DNA is TGTGCCAGCAGCTTAGTCCAGGGAACCTCCCAAGAGACCCAGTACTTC. Its translation is CASSLVQGTSQETQYF.

This clonotype was detected many times. The rearrangement links TRBV18 to TRBJ1-1; the D is unclear. CDR3 length: 13 residues. The V gene's germline CDR1 is KGHSH and CDR2 LQKENI. The V gene lost 4 bases and the J gene lost 11 bases, with 17 bases spanning the gap. CDR3 DNA: TGTGCCAGCTCACGGGCACCTACCGGCGAGGCTTTCTTT. It encodes CASSRAPTGEAFF.